This TCR beta chain originates from a study of CD8 T cells in Susac syndrome. This clonotype has more than one count but fewer than ten. Roughly 0.5 to 1 ug RNA was reverse transcribed with random hexamers. TCRdb used MiXCR to reprocess the immunoSEQ multiplex PCR reads, holding one entry per CDR3 protein. Of 110,000 or so distinct CDR3 sequences listed, 90% to 95% were seen once; the top ten hold around 0.085%. CDR3 length: 14 residues. CDR1 SNHLY and CDR2 FYNNEI come from the germline V gene. V shed 5 bases and J 1 base; nucleotides not matched to a gene: 3. The source of this sequence is a human donor with multiple sclerosis. The J gene is TRBJ1-2, the V gene TRBV2; 8 nucleotides agree with TRBD1. The sample was CD4+ T cells from PBMCs. The CDR3 DNA is TGTGCCAGCAGTTCCGGACAGGGTAACTATGGCTACACCTTC. Translated, it gives CASSSGQGNYGYTF.